The T cell receptor (beta chain) under discussion was sequenced for a study of blood T cell repertoires in COVID-19. Study background: Samples of COVID-19 (acute and convalescent) were obtained from the United States, Italy and Spain. Sample material is recorded as cDNA or gDNA derived from T cells, B-cell-depleted T cells, or PBMCs.

Trimming took 5 bases from V and 4 from J, leaving 10 bases between them. The germline V gene has CDR1 MDHEN and CDR2 SYDVKM. The CDR3 extends over 13 amino acids. Generated by immunoSEQ multiplex PCR, the TCRdb table keeps only in-frame clones and is missing some. The sample has 100,000 to 150,000 clones, 88% seen once. The rearrangement links TRBV28 to TRBJ2-3; D is uncertain. Sequenced sample: peripheral blood. This TCR derives from a human donor in a cohort sampled during active COVID-19. The CDR3 DNA reads as TGTGCCAGCAGTCCCAGGTTTGCAGATACGCAGTATTTT. The encoded protein is CASSPRFADTQYF.